The 30 T cell receptor beta chains presented below share a single source sample, sequenced in a study of blood T cells in healthy people across ages. Primed by a sample-barcoded 5' primer and a J-beta primer mix, a second PCR proceeded for about 6 to 12 cycles. A single record per CDR3 protein comes from TCRdb applying MiXCR to the 5' RACE reads. The sample contains about 940,000 distinct CDR3 sequences, about 48% of which appear only once. What was sequenced was blood. These receptors all stem from a man between 25 and 39 years old in good health.

A few counts support this clonotype. The gene calls are TRBV7-9 and TRBJ1-2; D is unresolved. The CDR3 runs 13 residues. Germline values: CDR1 SEHNR, CDR2 FQNEAQ (reference sequence). V lost 2 bases, J lost 8 bases, and 12 bases lay in between. The CDR3 DNA sequence: TGTGCCAGCAGCTTAATCCCAGGAAGGGGCTACACCTTC. Amino acid sequence: CASSLIPGRGYTF.

This chain joins TRBV3-1 and TRBJ2-1; TRBD2 is a possible D gene (6 bases). CDR3 size: 16 residues. Germline loops: CDR1 LGHDT, CDR2 YNNKEL (reference sequence). V shed 4 bases and J shed 2 bases, with 15 bases lying between them. The chain's CDR3 is CASSPRGGTAYNEQFF. The CDR3 nucleotides are TGTGCCAGCAGCCCGAGAGGCGGGACTGCCTACAATGAGCAGTTCTTC.

This clonotype has a single count. The chain recombines TRBV7-2 with TRBJ2-1, with 7 positions matching TRBD2. This CDR3 has 16 residues. The junction had 11 bases not matched to a gene; V was cut back by 5 bases and J by 4 bases. Looked up from germline, CDR1 is SGHTA and CDR2 is FQGNSA. This CDR3 is CASSPPGGGRYNEQFF. The CDR3 DNA follows: TGTGCCAGCAGCCCCCCGGGCGGGGGTCGATACAATGAGCAGTTCTTC.

The gene calls are TRBV3-1 and TRBJ2-2; perhaps TRBD1 as D (5 bases). The CDR3 sequence is 16 residues long. From germline, CDR1 is LGHDT and CDR2 YNNKEL (reference sequence). V lost 3 bases and J lost 1, with 12 bases in between. The CDR3 loop reads CASSQNRRLNTGELFF. The CDR3 bases are TGTGCCAGCAGCCAGAACAGGAGATTGAACACCGGGGAGCTGTTTTTT.

This clonotype was seen a handful of times. CDR3 sequence reads: CASSVEHRPYEQYF. CDR3 nucleotide sequence: TGTGCCAGCAGCGTAGAACATCGGCCCTACGAGCAGTACTTC. The chain carries TRBV9 and TRBJ2-7; D is unresolved. The CDR3 runs to 14 residues. V was trimmed by 0 bases and J by 2 bases, leaving 9 bases between them. The V gene's germline CDR1 is SGDLS and CDR2 YYNGEE.

V and J are TRBV5-5 and TRBJ2-1; the D gene is possibly TRBD2 (6 bases). CDR3 length: 15 residues. Germline values: CDR1 SGHKS, CDR2 YYEKEE (reference sequence). The germline V and J ends were trimmed by 4 bases and 5 bases, with 16 bases remaining between them. This CDR3 reads CASSVDGGSHNEQFF. In DNA form, the CDR3 reads TGTGCCAGCAGCGTGGACGGGGGTTCCCACAATGAGCAGTTCTTC.

The rearrangement joins TRBV3-1 to TRBJ2-2, with D possibly TRBD1 on 6 matching bases. This CDR3 region has 15 residues. The V and J ends lost 1 base and 5 bases respectively, with 11 bases between them. CDR1 and CDR2 from the germline V gene are LGHDT and YNNKEL (reference sequence). The CDR3 DNA is TGTGCCAGCAGCCAAGTTGCAGGGGTTACCGGGGAGCTGTTTTTT. Amino acids: CASSQVAGVTGELFF.

There are a few counts of this clonotype. V is TRBV20-1 and J is TRBJ2-7; TRBD2 matches 8 bases. Germline lookup yields CDR1 DFQATT and CDR2 SNEGSKA (reference sequence). Losses at the gene ends were 6 bases for V and 1 base for J; bases not matched to a gene: 20. The CDR3 loop spans 18 amino acids. The CDR3 nucleotides are TGCAGTGCCCTAAGCCCCGGGACTAGGGCCCCTTCTTCCTACGAGCAGTACTTC. This translates into CSALSPGTRAPSSYEQYF.

J is TRBJ1-2 and V is TRBV6-4; D is ambiguous. CDR3 length equals 12 residues. V was pared by 10 bases and J by 6 bases, with 15 bases between. The germline V gene has CDR1 MRHNA and CDR2 SNTAGT. The CDR3 DNA follows: TGTGCCATCAAAATCCCCTCGCATGGCTACACCTTC. Its translation is CAIKIPSHGYTF.

J is TRBJ2-7 and V is TRBV10-3, with D possibly TRBD1 on 5 matching bases. The ends were cut back, 3 bases at V and 2 bases at J, with 11 bases in the middle. Germline CDR1 and CDR2: ENHRY and SYGVKD. The CDR3 consists of 14 residues. CDR3 in amino acids: CAISDQGSAYEQYF. For the CDR3, the DNA is TGTGCCATCAGTGATCAGGGTTCGGCCTACGAGCAGTACTTC.

This clonotype was detected a few times. The V and J genes are TRBV12-3 or TRBV12-4 and TRBJ2-5; D is ambiguous. The V and J ends lost 2 bases and 7 bases respectively, with 11 bases between them. There are 13 residues in the CDR3. For the CDR3, the DNA is TGTGCCAGCAGTTTACGGTCCGGACCGACCCAGTACTTC. Amino acid sequence: CASSLRSGPTQYF.

The chain combines TRBV7-9 with TRBJ2-5; D is uncertain. The V gene's germline CDR1 is SEHNR and CDR2 FQNEAQ (reference sequence). This CDR3 is built from 14 residues. Trimming took off 5 bases at V and 0 bases at J, with 10 bases between the two ends. The CDR3 DNA reads TGTGCCAGCAGCCACGGACCGTACCAAGAGACCCAGTACTTC. Translated, it gives CASSHGPYQETQYF.

This clonotype was seen just once. V usage is TRBV28 and J usage is TRBJ1-2, with 9 bases that match TRBD1. J gave up 8 bases and V 6 bases, and 7 bases lay outside the gene matches. CDR1 MDHEN and CDR2 SYDVKM come from the germline V gene. This CDR3 is 13 amino acids long. The CDR3 DNA reads as TGTGCCAGCAGGACGGGACAGGGATCCGGCTACACCTTC. Translation: CASRTGQGSGYTF.

The J gene is TRBJ2-3, the V gene TRBV11-2; D unresolved. Germline V lookup: CDR1 SGHAT, CDR2 FQNNGV. Trimming cost V 5 bases and J 6 bases, with 9 bases left between them. This CDR3 has 12 amino acids. The CDR3 nucleotides are TGTGCCAGCAGCACCCGTTTTGATACGCAGTATTTT. Amino acids: CASSTRFDTQYF.

The rearrangement links TRBV2 to TRBJ1-2; 8 bases are a match to TRBD1. In germline, CDR1 is SNHLY, CDR2 FYNNEI. CDR3 length: 14 amino acids. The ends lost 6 bases at V and 6 bases at J; junction bases unmatched: 9. Here the CDR3 reads CASRNTQGGDGYTF. CDR3 coding DNA: TGTGCCAGCAGGAATACACAGGGGGGAGATGGCTACACCTTC.

The chain employs TRBV5-1 and TRBJ2-4; TRBD2 aligns across 9 bases. CDR3 length equals 14 residues. V shed 4 bases, J shed 5 bases, and the junction held 4 bases outside the gene matches. CDR1 and CDR2 from the germline V gene are SGHRS and YFSETQ. CDR3 in amino acids: CASSPPSGENIQYF. The CDR3 DNA sequence: TGCGCCAGCAGCCCCCCTAGCGGGGAAAACATTCAGTACTTC.

The chain carries TRBV5-4 and TRBJ1-1; 7 nucleotides line up with TRBD1. The germline gives CDR1 SGHNT, CDR2 YYREEE (reference sequence). CDR3 size: 15 residues. V lost 4 bases and J lost 0; bases outside the gene matches: 6. The chain's CDR3 is CASSPLQGLNTEAFF. In DNA, the CDR3 is TGTGCCAGCAGCCCCCTACAGGGGTTGAACACTGAAGCTTTCTTT.

This clonotype was detected only a few times. The rearrangement uses TRBV20-1 and TRBJ2-5; 8 positions agree with TRBD2. Germline CDR1 reads DFQATT; CDR2 reads SNEGSKA (reference sequence). Trimming took 5 bases from V and 3 from J; bases not matched to a gene: 11. The CDR3 spans 15 residues. In DNA, the CDR3 is TGCAGTGCTCTGAGAACTAGCGGTTTAAAAGAGACCCAGTACTTC. Translation: CSALRTSGLKETQYF.

The chain couples TRBV12-3 or TRBV12-4 to TRBJ2-6; possible D gene TRBD2, 5 bases. Trimming stripped 6 bases from V and 0 bases from J, with 12 bases between. This CDR3 contains 16 residues. CDR3 in amino acids: CASRIASSSGANVLTF. CDR3 bases: TGTGCCAGCAGGATAGCGTCCAGCTCTGGGGCCAACGTCCTGACTTTC.

This rearrangement joins TRBV4-1 to TRBJ1-2; TRBD1 agrees at 8 bases. In germline, CDR1 is MGHRA, CDR2 YSYEKL. There are 22 residues in the CDR3. J was trimmed by 0 bases and V by 4 bases; bases with no gene match: 25. This CDR3 reads CASSRTLINSYGTGKANYGYTF. CDR3 nucleotides: TGCGCCAGCAGCCGAACACTCATCAACTCGTACGGGACAGGTAAAGCTAACTATGGCTACACCTTC.

With respect to this clonotype: Compared with germline, one end of the junction differs, possibly owing to a read error. The chain couples TRBV19 to TRBJ2-7; perhaps TRBD2 as D (5 bases). Germline V gene lookup returns CDR1 LNHDA and CDR2 SQIVND (reference sequence). This CDR3 is 14 amino acids long. CDR3 sequence reads: CASSPSSNSYEQYF. The DNA of the CDR3 is TGTGCCAGTAGTCCGTCTAGCAACTCCTACGAGCAGTATTTC.

The V call is TRBV6-6, the J call TRBJ2-7; D gene unclear. Germline V gene lookup returns CDR1 MNHNY and CDR2 SVGAGI (reference sequence). This CDR3 region has 14 residues. V lost 4 bases, J lost 2 bases, and 12 bases lay in between. The CDR3 protein is CASSSVRSAYEQYF. The CDR3 nucleotides read TGTGCCAGCAGTTCGGTCCGCTCGGCCTACGAGCAGTACTTC.

The sample holds many counts of this clonotype. The CDR3 here is CSLWTSGNNEQFF. In DNA form, the CDR3 reads TGCAGCCTTTGGACTAGCGGGAACAATGAGCAGTTCTTC. This sequence joins TRBV29-1 and TRBJ2-1, with 12 bases identical to TRBD2. Germline CDR1 reads SQVTM; CDR2 reads ANQGSEA. This CDR3 has 13 amino acids. Losses at the gene ends were 8 bases for V and 5 bases for J; bases not matched to a gene: 4.

The chain employs TRBV7-2 and TRBJ2-4, with D perhaps TRBD1 (5 bases). Deletions cut 5 bases from V and 1 base from J, with 12 bases between. The germline gives CDR1 SGHTA, CDR2 FQGNSA. The CDR3 consists of 15 residues. CDR3 in amino acids: CASSEGAGAKNIQYF. CDR3 sequence (DNA): TGTGCCAGCAGCGAAGGGGCAGGGGCCAAAAACATTCAGTACTTC.

This chain links TRBV6-5 with TRBJ2-1, with D tentatively TRBD1 (5 bases). Trimming left V 5 bases short and J 5 bases short, with 13 bases between. Germline CDR1 reads MNHEY; CDR2 reads SVGAGI. The CDR3 contains 14 residues. The chain's CDR3 is CASSDEPGNNEQFF. The CDR3 DNA reads TGTGCCAGCAGTGACGAGCCAGGGAACAATGAGCAGTTCTTC.

This clonotype was detected many times. V usage is TRBV6-5 and J usage is TRBJ2-3; the match to TRBD1 covers 7 bases. J lost 2 bases, V lost 6 bases, and 8 bases had no gene match. Germline CDR1 and CDR2: MNHEY and SVGAGI. The CDR3 spans 15 residues. CDR3 protein: CASSSPTGYTDTQYF. The CDR3 coding sequence is TGTGCCAGCAGCTCCCCGACAGGGTACACAGATACGCAGTATTTT.

Regarding this clonotype: With a much larger clone just one base away, this may be a read error. The chain carries TRBV10-3 and TRBJ1-2; 11 bases fit TRBD1. CDR3 length: 17 residues. Germline CDR1 is ENHRY and CDR2 is SYGVKD. CDR3 residues: CATSGVSGQGANYGYTF. CDR3 in DNA: TGTGCCACCAGTGGCGTATCGGGACAGGGGGCTAACTATGGCTACACCTTC.

This clonotype has only a few counts. The chain has TRBV27 and TRBJ1-6, with D possibly matching TRBD1 (6 bases). Per the germline V gene, CDR1 is MNHEY and CDR2 is SMNVEV (reference sequence). The CDR3 is 18 amino acids. The V end was cut by 0 bases, the J end by 1 base, with 13 bases between. The CDR3 DNA sequence: TGTGCCAGCAGTTTATCGCGGGGGCGGAGTTCCTATAATTCACCCCTCCACTTT. Translation gives CASSLSRGRSSYNSPLHF.

V usage is TRBV28 and J usage is TRBJ2-3; 13 positions agree with TRBD2. Germline-derived CDR1 and CDR2 are MDHEN and SYDVKM. J gave up 8 bases and V 4 bases, and 6 bases lay outside the gene matches. The CDR3 is made up of 15 amino acids. DNA for the CDR3: TGTGCCAGCAGTTCGAGACTAGCGGGGGGCGGTACGCAGTATTTT. Residues: CASSSRLAGGGTQYF.

This clonotype was recorded a few times. The rearrangement uses TRBV7-2 and TRBJ2-7; 8 nucleotides align to TRBD2. The V gene end was trimmed by 2 bases and the J gene end by 1 base; junction bases not matched to a gene: 4. Germline loops: CDR1 SGHTA, CDR2 FQGNSA. The CDR3 contains 15 residues. The CDR3 coding sequence is TGTGCCAGCAGCTTACAAGCGGGGGTTTCCTACGAGCAGTACTTC. Translating gives CASSLQAGVSYEQYF.